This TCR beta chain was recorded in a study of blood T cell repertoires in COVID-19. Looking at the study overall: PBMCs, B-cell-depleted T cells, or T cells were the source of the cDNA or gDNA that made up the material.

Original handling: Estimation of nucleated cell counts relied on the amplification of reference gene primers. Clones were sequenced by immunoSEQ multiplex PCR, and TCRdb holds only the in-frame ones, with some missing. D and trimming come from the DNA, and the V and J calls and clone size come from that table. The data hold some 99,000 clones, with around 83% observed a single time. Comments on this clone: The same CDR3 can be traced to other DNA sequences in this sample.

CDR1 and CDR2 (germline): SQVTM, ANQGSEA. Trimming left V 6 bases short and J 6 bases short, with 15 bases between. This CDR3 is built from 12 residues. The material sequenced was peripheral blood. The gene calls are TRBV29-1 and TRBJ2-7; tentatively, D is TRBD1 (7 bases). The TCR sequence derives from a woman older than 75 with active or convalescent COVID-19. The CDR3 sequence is CSVGGGGGEQYF. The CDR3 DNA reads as TGCAGCGTGGGTGGAGGGGGCGGCGAGCAGTACTTC.